This TCR beta chain was documented in a study of vaccination and CD4 T cells after COVID-19. Germline V gene lookup returns CDR1 LNHNV and CDR2 YYDKDF (reference sequence). V was cut by 5 bases and J by 1 base, with 12 bases left in between. This CDR3 has 15 amino acids. Researchers used the Oncomine TCR Beta short-read assay to sequence DNA from cultured CD4+ T cells. TCRdb re-called the PCR reads through MiXCR, storing one row per CDR3 protein. The table lists almost 20,000 distinct CDR3 sequences, around 42% of them singletons. Comments on this clonotype: What it binds is unknown.

The treatment was: roughly 11-day PBMC culture with coronavirus spike peptide pools or control peptides (ViraFEST assay). Here the sequenced sample was CD4+ T cells from blood, cultured in vitro, taken after SARS-CoV-2 vaccination. This rearrangement joins TRBV15 to TRBJ2-1; a possible D gene is TRBD2 (6 bases). This TCR was recovered from a human donor who had recovered from COVID-19. The CDR3 reads CATSPWGESYNEQFF. The CDR3, as DNA: TGTGCCACCAGCCCGTGGGGGGAGTCCTACAATGAGCAGTTCTTC.